These 13 T cell receptor beta chains share one sample of origin, sequenced in a study of PD-L1 blockade in urothelial cancer. Profiling relied on immunoSEQ multiplex PCR, and the TCRdb table lists in-frame clones only, not all of them. The sample gives about 38,000 clones, 85% of which show up once; about 16% is in the top ten. Time point given: pretreatment peripheral blood. Sequenced material: PBMCs, taken around atezolizumab (anti-PD-L1) treatment. The origin of the receptors is a man aged 80 or over with urothelial cancer.

The rearrangement uses TRBV28 and TRBJ1-5; possibly TRBD1 for D (6 bases). Between the trimmed V and J ends, which lost 3 bases and 6 bases, there was a span of 12 bases. Germline loops: CDR1 MDHEN, CDR2 SYDVKM. The CDR3 runs to 14 residues. The CDR3 DNA is TGTGCCAGCAGTTTGGGGCAGGGGAGTCAGCCCCAGCATTTT. Amino acid sequence: CASSLGQGSQPQHF.

The rearrangement uses TRBV5-1 and TRBJ2-6; D call uncertain. Germline-derived CDR1 and CDR2 are SGHRS and YFSETQ. CDR3 length equals 16 residues. V gave up 0 bases and J gave up 2 bases, with 9 bases separating them. CDR3 residues: CASSLAVSAGANVLTF. In DNA, the CDR3 is TGCGCCAGCAGCTTGGCCGTATCGGCTGGGGCCAACGTCCTGACTTTC.

The chain uses TRBV29-1 and TRBJ2-4; 8 bases are a match to TRBD1. Germline values: CDR1 SQVTM, CDR2 ANQGSEA. Trimming took 6 bases from V and 6 from J; bases not matched to a gene: 7. The CDR3 runs 13 residues. CDR3 loop: CSVVVTGVNIQYF. The CDR3 bases are TGCAGCGTCGTTGTGACAGGGGTAAACATTCAGTACTTC.

This sequence joins TRBV18 and TRBJ2-7; 8 bases are shared with TRBD1. The CDR3 is 13 residues long. V lost 3 bases to trimming and J lost 3 bases; unmatched junction nucleotides: 1. Germline lookup yields CDR1 KGHSH and CDR2 LQKENI. CDR3 nucleotide sequence: TGTGCCAGCTCACCCGGGACAGGCTACGAGCAGTACTTC. As protein: CASSPGTGYEQYF.

The chain combines TRBV7-9 with TRBJ2-3, with 8 bases that match TRBD2. CDR3 length: 13 residues. In germline, CDR1 is SEHNR, CDR2 FQNEAQ (reference sequence). After removal of 10 bases from V and 7 bases from J, the junction contained 10 bases not matched to a gene. The CDR3 loop reads CATTSGRTYTQYF. Written as DNA, the CDR3 is TGTGCCACAACTAGCGGACGTACATATACGCAGTATTTT.

The chain uses TRBV5-1 and TRBJ2-7, with 7 nucleotides matching TRBD2. The germline CDR1 and CDR2 sequences are SGHRS and YFSETQ. J gave up 7 bases and V 4 bases, and 14 bases lay outside the gene matches. The CDR3 sequence is 15 residues long. Written as DNA, the CDR3 is TGCGCCAGCAGCCCGAGGACGGGGGGAAATGGGGAGCAGTACTTC. Amino acid sequence: CASSPRTGGNGEQYF.

CDR3 residues: CASRVRDFSAGELFF. The CDR3 coding sequence is TGCGCCAGCAGGGTCCGGGACTTTTCCGCCGGGGAGCTGTTTTTT. V gene TRBV5-1 combines with J gene TRBJ2-2; weak D call: TRBD2 (6 bases). The CDR3 spans 15 residues. CDR1 SGHRS and CDR2 YFSETQ come from the germline V gene. The V gene lost 5 bases and the J gene lost 6 bases, with 17 bases spanning the gap.

This sequence joins TRBV21-1 and TRBJ2-1; the DNA was not used to check the table's D call, TRBD1. TRBV21-1 is noted as a pseudogene. The CDR3 spans 17 residues. Here the CDR3 reads CASSKGEGDREFNEQFF. The CDR3 DNA is TGTGCCAGCAGCAAAGGAGAAGGGGACAGGGAATTTAATGAGCAGTTCTTC.

The V call is TRBV7-2, the J call TRBJ2-1, with D perhaps TRBD1 (6 bases). Germline V CDR1 and CDR2: SGHTA, FQGNSA. Trimming stripped 1 base from V and 1 base from J, with 8 bases between. The CDR3 sequence is 15 residues long. In nucleotides, the CDR3 is TGTGCCAGCAGCTTAGGACAGGCGTCCTACAATGAGCAGTTCTTC. This sequence encodes CASSLGQASYNEQFF. Combining the CDR3 with reference TRBV7-2 and TRBJ2-1 gives the whole variable domain GAGVSQSPSNKVTEKGKDVELRCDPISGHTALYWYRQSLGQGLEFLIYFQGNSAPDKSGLPSDRFSAERTGGSVSTLTIQRTQQEDSAVYLCASSLGQASYNEQFFGPGTRLTVL.

The J gene is TRBJ1-3, the V gene TRBV19; D unresolved. V lost 3 bases, J lost 2 bases, and 8 bases lay in between. Germline assignment: CDR1 LNHDA and CDR2 SQIVND (reference sequence). The CDR3 consists of 14 residues. CDR3 residues: CASSIRPTGNTIYF. In nucleotides, the CDR3 is TGTGCCAGTAGTATCCGTCCTACTGGAAACACCATATATTTT.

The chain is built from TRBV15 and TRBJ1-4; 8 bases match TRBD1. Trimming took 0 bases from V and 6 from J; bases not matched to a gene: 12. Germline CDR1 reads LNHNV; CDR2 reads YYDKDF (reference sequence). The CDR3 is 18 amino acids. In DNA, the CDR3 is TGTGCCACCAGCAGAGAAAAACCTTATGGGACAGGTTATGAAAAACTGTTTTTT. Residues: CATSREKPYGTGYEKLFF.

The genes are TRBV6-1 and TRBJ2-3; perhaps TRBD2 as D (5 bases). V dropped 4 bases and J dropped 1 base, with 15 bases sitting between them. CDR1 is MNHNS and CDR2 is SASEGT in the germline V gene. CDR3 length: 16 residues. CDR3 region: CASSAGAARGTDTQYF. In DNA, the CDR3 is TGTGCCAGCAGTGCAGGAGCGGCCCGGGGCACAGATACGCAGTATTTT.

This chain uses TRBV10-3 with TRBJ2-7; the D gene is possibly TRBD1 (5 bases). Germline assignment: CDR1 ENHRY and CDR2 SYGVKD. The CDR3 extends over 12 amino acids. V was shortened by 2 bases and J by 4 bases, with 6 bases between the two germline ends. The CDR3 bases are TGTGCCATCAGTGAGAACAGGTACGAGCAGTACTTC. Protein: CAISENRYEQYF.